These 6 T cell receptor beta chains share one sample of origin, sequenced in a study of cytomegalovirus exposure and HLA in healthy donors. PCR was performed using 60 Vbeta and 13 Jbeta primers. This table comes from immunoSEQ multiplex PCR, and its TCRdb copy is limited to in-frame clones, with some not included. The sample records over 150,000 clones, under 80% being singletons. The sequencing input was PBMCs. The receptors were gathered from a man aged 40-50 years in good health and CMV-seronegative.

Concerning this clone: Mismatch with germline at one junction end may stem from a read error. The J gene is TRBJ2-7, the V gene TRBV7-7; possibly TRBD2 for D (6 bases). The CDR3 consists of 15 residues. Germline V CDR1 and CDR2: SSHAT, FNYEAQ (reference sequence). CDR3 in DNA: TGTGCTAGCAGCTTAGGAGATCGGGGGTTCTACGAGCAGTACTTC. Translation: CASSLGDRGFYEQYF.

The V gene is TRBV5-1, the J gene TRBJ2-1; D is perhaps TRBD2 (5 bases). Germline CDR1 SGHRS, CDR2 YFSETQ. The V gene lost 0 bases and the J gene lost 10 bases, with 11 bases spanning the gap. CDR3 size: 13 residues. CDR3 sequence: CASSLARAGEQFF. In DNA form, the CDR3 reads TGCGCCAGCAGCTTGGCGAGGGCCGGGGAGCAGTTCTTC. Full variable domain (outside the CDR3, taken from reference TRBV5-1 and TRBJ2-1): KAGVTQTPRYLIKTRGQQVTLSCSPISGHRSVSWYQQTPGQGLQFLFEYFSETQRNKGNFPGRFSGRQFSNSRSEMNVSTLELGDSALYLCASSLARAGEQFFGPGTRLTVL.

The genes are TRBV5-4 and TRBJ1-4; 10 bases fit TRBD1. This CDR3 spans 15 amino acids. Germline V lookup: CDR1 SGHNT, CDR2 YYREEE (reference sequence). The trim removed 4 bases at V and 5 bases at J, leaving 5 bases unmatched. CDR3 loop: CASSTWTGGNEKLFF. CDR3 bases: TGTGCCAGCAGCACATGGACAGGGGGAAATGAAAAACTGTTTTTT.

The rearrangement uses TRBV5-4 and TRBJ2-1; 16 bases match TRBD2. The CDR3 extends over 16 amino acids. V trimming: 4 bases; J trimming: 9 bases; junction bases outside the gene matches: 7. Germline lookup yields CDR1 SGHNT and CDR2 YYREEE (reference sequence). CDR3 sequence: CASSTGLAGGRVEQFF. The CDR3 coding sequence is TGTGCCAGCAGCACGGGACTAGCGGGGGGGAGAGTTGAGCAGTTCTTC.

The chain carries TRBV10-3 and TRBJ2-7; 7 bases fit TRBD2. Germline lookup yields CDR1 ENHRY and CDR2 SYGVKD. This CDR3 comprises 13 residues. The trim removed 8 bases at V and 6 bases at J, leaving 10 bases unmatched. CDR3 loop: CAIAWEGFGEQYF. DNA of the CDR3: TGTGCCATCGCCTGGGAGGGGTTCGGCGAGCAGTACTTC.

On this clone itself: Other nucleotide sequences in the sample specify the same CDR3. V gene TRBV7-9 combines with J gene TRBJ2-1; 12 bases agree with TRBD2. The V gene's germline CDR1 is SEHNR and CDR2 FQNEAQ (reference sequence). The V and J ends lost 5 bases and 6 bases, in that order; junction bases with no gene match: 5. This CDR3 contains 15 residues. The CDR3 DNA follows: TGTGCCAGCAGCCTACTAGCGGGGGGTCTCAATGAGCAGTTCTTC. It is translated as CASSLLAGGLNEQFF.